This T cell receptor beta chain appears in the sequencing data of a study of metastatic and nonmetastatic thyroid tumors. On the study more broadly: Malignant and benign thyroid patients had repertoires compared in peripheral blood and tumor or nodule tissue. General study findings and limits: Malignant thyroid tumors reportedly exceeded benign nodules significantly in TCR beta diversity, with the difference appearing in blood and tumor.

Among the patients, none had received any treatment before thyroid surgery. This clone was detected only a few times. Its antigen is currently unknown. At one of its ends the junction is not consistent with the germline gene, which may arise from a read error. Methods used by the authors: To classify distant metastasis in papillary thyroid cancer, a model was built from CDR3 differences across clinicopathological groups. With MiXCR, TCRdb called clones anew from the PCR reads. These V and J calls derive from TCRdb rather than the authors' analysis. The repertoire includes more than 15,000 clones, 22% of them detected once, and roughly 8% sits in the top ten. The CDR3 totals 15 residues. Per the germline V gene, CDR1 is SGHTA and CDR2 is FQGNSA.

The rearrangement links TRBV7-2 to TRBJ1-1; TRBD1 might be the D (5 bases). The sequenced sample consisted of adjacent normal tissue. This receptor was obtained from a female donor with papillary thyroid cancer or a benign thyroid nodule (not recorded which). Some clones in this sample may be carry-over from other donors' samples. CDR3 protein: CASSPSRGVITEAFF. As DNA, the CDR3 is TGTGCCAGCAGCCCTAGCCGGGGGGTGATCACTGAGGCTTTCTTT.